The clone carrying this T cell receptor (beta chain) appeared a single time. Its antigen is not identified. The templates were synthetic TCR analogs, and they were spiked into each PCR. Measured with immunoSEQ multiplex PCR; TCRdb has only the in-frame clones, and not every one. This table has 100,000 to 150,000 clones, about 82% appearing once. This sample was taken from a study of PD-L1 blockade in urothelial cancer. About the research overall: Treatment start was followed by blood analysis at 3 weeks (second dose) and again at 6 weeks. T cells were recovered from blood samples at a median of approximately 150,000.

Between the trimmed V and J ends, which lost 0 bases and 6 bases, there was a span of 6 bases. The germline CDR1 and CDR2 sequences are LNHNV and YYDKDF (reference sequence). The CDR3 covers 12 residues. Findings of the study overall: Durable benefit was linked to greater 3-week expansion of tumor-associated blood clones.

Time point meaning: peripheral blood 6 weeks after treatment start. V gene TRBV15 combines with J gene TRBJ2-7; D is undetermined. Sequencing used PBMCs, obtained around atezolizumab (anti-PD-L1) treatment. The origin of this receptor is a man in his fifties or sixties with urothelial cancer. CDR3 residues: CATSRDFGEQYF. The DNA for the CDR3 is TGTGCCACCAGCAGAGATTTCGGCGAGCAGTACTTC.